These 28 T cell receptor beta chains came from one sample sequenced in a study of T cell changes during pregnancy in multiple sclerosis. Clones were read by immunoSEQ multiplex PCR, and TCRdb kept only the in-frame ones, dropping some. The data contain about 64,000 clones, approximately 90% of them seen just once; the ten biggest clones take up 1.3%. The starting material was peripheral blood, obtained in the second trimester of pregnancy. Source of these receptors: a female donor with multiple sclerosis, enrolled in a pregnancy study.

This rearrangement joins TRBV4-3 to TRBJ1-1, with D maybe TRBD1 (6 bases). Trimming pared 0 bases from V and 5 bases from J, leaving 13 bases between. CDR1 is LGHNA and CDR2 is YSLEER in the germline V gene. The CDR3 consists of 15 residues. CDR3 residues: CASSQDPQGLTEAFF. CDR3 coding DNA: TGCGCCAGCAGCCAAGATCCCCAGGGGTTAACTGAAGCTTTCTTT.

The chain joins TRBV7-9 to TRBJ1-6; the D is unclear. The CDR3 has 15 amino acids. Germline CDR1 SEHNR, CDR2 FQNEAQ (reference sequence). The V end lost 3 bases, the J end lost 0 bases, and 6 bases lay between the germline ends. Here the CDR3 reads CASSFSGSYNSPLHF. The CDR3 DNA reads as TGTGCCAGCAGCTTTAGCGGCTCCTATAATTCACCCCTCCACTTT.

The gene calls are TRBV29-1 and TRBJ2-1, with D tentatively TRBD2 (7 bases). With 7 bases removed from V and 4 bases from J, the gap between germline ends came to 14 bases. CDR3 size: 13 residues. Per germline, CDR1 SQVTM and CDR2 ANQGSEA. In DNA form, the CDR3 reads TGCAGCGGTGTGGGGGGGCTGTACAATGAGCAGTTCTTC. Its translation: CSGVGGLYNEQFF.

The chain recombines TRBV7-3 with TRBJ2-1; D may be TRBD2 (6 bases). Germline CDR1 SGHTA, CDR2 FQGTGA. The CDR3 extends over 12 amino acids. Trimming took 3 bases from V and 9 from J, leaving 9 bases between them. CDR3: CASSFTGGEQFF. CDR3 bases: TGTGCCAGCAGCTTTACCGGGGGTGAGCAGTTCTTC. The full variable domain, in which reference TRBV7-3 and TRBJ2-1 provide the parts outside the CDR3, is GAGVSQTPSNKVTEKGKYVELRCDPISGHTALYWYRQSLGQGPEFLIYFQGTGAADDSGLPNDRFFAVRPEGSVSTLKIQRTERGDSAVYLCASSFTGGEQFFGPGTRLTVL.

The chain combines TRBV4-1 with TRBJ2-4, with D possibly TRBD2 on 6 matching bases. The CDR3 covers 18 residues. Germline V gene sequence: CDR1 MGHRA, CDR2 YSYEKL. V lost 3 bases, J lost 6 bases, and 24 bases lay in between. The CDR3 DNA follows: TGCGCCAGCAGCCAGGGGGGATTTAGGGGCGCATTCGGAAACATTCAGTACTTC. It encodes CASSQGGFRGAFGNIQYF.

V is TRBV29-1 and J is TRBJ1-2, with a possible D match to TRBD1 (5 bases). The ends were cut back, 4 bases at V and 7 bases at J, with 13 bases in the middle. The CDR3 contains 12 residues. The germline V gene encodes CDR1 SQVTM and CDR2 ANQGSEA. CDR3 protein: CSVGIGGFGYTF. CDR3 coding DNA: TGCAGCGTTGGGATCGGGGGATTTGGCTACACCTTC. The entire variable domain, with the rest obtained from reference TRBV29-1 and TRBJ1-2, is as follows: SAVISQKPSRDICQRGTSLTIQCQVDSQVTMMFWYRQQPGQSLTLIATANQGSEATYESGFVIDKFPISRPNLTFSTLTVSNMSPEDSSIYLCSVGIGGFGYTFGSGTRLTVV.

The chain links TRBV28 to TRBJ1-1, with D hard to call. The germline CDR1 and CDR2 sequences are MDHEN and SYDVKM. The CDR3 runs 10 residues. V lost 10 bases to trimming and J lost 6 bases, with 9 bases between them. CDR3 residues: CATQYAEAFF. The CDR3 coding sequence is TGTGCCACCCAGTACGCTGAAGCTTTCTTT.

This chain joins TRBV19 and TRBJ2-2; 7 nucleotides match TRBD2. The germline V gene encodes CDR1 LNHDA and CDR2 SQIVND (reference sequence). Trimming took 6 bases from V and 4 from J; bases not matched to a gene: 11. The CDR3 loop spans 16 amino acids. CDR3 amino acids: CASSPGLDLSTGELFF. CDR3 DNA: TGTGCCAGTAGCCCTGGACTAGATCTATCCACCGGGGAGCTGTTTTTT.

The genes are TRBV5-1 and TRBJ1-6, with TRBD1 identical over 9 bases. The CDR3 has 15 amino acids. J was trimmed by 9 bases and V by 1 base; bases with no gene match: 5. CDR1 SGHRS and CDR2 YFSETQ come from the germline V gene. DNA for the CDR3: TGCGCCAGCAGCTTGACCGGGACAGGGACTTCACCCCTCCACTTT. This translates into CASSLTGTGTSPLHF.

This clone was detected once. The chain combines TRBV7-3 with TRBJ1-1; the D gene is possibly TRBD1 (6 bases). CDR3 length: 13 amino acids. Per germline, CDR1 SGHTA and CDR2 FQGTGA. V lost 3 bases and J 2 bases, leaving 7 bases between the germline ends. The CDR3 nucleotides are TGTGCCAGCAGCTTGGACAGTAACACTGAAGCTTTCTTT. This encodes CASSLDSNTEAFF.

The chain recombines TRBV29-1 with TRBJ1-2; no firm D call. Between the trimmed V and J ends, which lost 7 bases and 3 bases, there was a span of 9 bases. The germline gives CDR1 SQVTM, CDR2 ANQGSEA. The CDR3 covers 11 residues. CDR3: CSGMEDYGYTF. CDR3 DNA sequence: TGCAGCGGTATGGAGGACTATGGCTACACCTTC.

The chain couples TRBV5-4 to TRBJ1-6, with D possibly matching TRBD1 (6 bases). Germline V gene sequence: CDR1 SGHNT, CDR2 YYREEE (reference sequence). CDR3 length: 15 amino acids. Trimming cost V 3 bases and J 5 bases, with 12 bases left between them. CDR3 in DNA: TGTGCCAGCAGCTGGGCTACAGGGAATAATTCACCCCTCCACTTT. Its protein is CASSWATGNNSPLHF.

V and J are TRBV28 and TRBJ2-3, with TRBD2 identical over 7 bases. Germline V gives CDR1 MDHEN, CDR2 SYDVKM. This CDR3 has 16 amino acids. Trimming removed 6 bases from V and 5 bases from J; junction bases left unmatched: 14. The CDR3 protein is CASSPVTGGGGDTQYF. CDR3 DNA: TGTGCCAGCAGCCCCGTAACGGGGGGTGGGGGAGATACGCAGTATTTT.

V usage is TRBV2 and J usage is TRBJ1-4; D is perhaps TRBD1 (5 bases). Germline V gives CDR1 SNHLY, CDR2 FYNNEI. There are 15 residues in the CDR3. V lost 6 bases to trimming and J lost 3 bases, with 14 bases between them. In nucleotides, the CDR3 is TGTGCCAGCAGCTATCAGGGTGCAGCTAATGAAAAACTGTTTTTT. Protein product: CASSYQGAANEKLFF.

V and J are TRBV19 and TRBJ1-1; D not resolved. The germline V gene has CDR1 LNHDA and CDR2 SQIVND (reference sequence). Deletions cut 2 bases from V and 3 bases from J, with 7 bases between. This CDR3 contains 13 residues. The CDR3 is CASSIRRHTEAFF. CDR3 DNA: TGTGCCAGTAGTATAAGGAGGCACACTGAAGCTTTCTTT.

The chain is built from TRBV30 and TRBJ2-7; 13 positions match TRBD2. Germline lookup yields CDR1 GTSNPN and CDR2 SVGIG (reference sequence). Trimming cost V 2 bases and J 2 bases; bases outside gene matches: 3. The CDR3 totals 15 residues. DNA for the CDR3: TGTGCCTGGAGTAAGGGACTAGCGGGGACCTACGAGCAGTACTTC. Translation gives CAWSKGLAGTYEQYF. Using reference TRBV30 and TRBJ2-7 for the parts outside the CDR3, the full variable domain is SQTIHQWPATLVQPVGSPLSLECTVEGTSNPNLYWYRQAAGRGLQLLFYSVGIGQISSEVPQNLSASRPQDRQFILSSKKLLLSDSGFYLCAWSKGLAGTYEQYFGPGTRLTVT.

The chain carries TRBV30 and TRBJ1-3; TRBD1 agrees at 8 bases. In germline, CDR1 is GTSNPN, CDR2 SVGIG (reference sequence). The CDR3 contains 15 residues. The V segment lost 1 base and the J segment 9 bases; nucleotides outside the gene matches: 11. The CDR3, as DNA: TGTGCCTGGAGTGCCTTGGACAGGGCAGGTATCACCATATATTTT. Protein: CAWSALDRAGITIYF.

V gene TRBV30 combines with J gene TRBJ2-3; D remains ambiguous. Germline V gives CDR1 GTSNPN, CDR2 SVGIG (reference sequence). Trimming removed 8 bases from V and 6 bases from J, with 6 bases in between. The CDR3 covers 9 residues. The CDR3 nucleotides are TGTGCCGGCTCGGATACGCAGTATTTT. This codes for CAGSDTQYF. The variable domain in full, with the rest retrieved from reference TRBV30 and TRBJ2-3, is SQTIHQWPATLVQPVGSPLSLECTVEGTSNPNLYWYRQAAGRGLQLLFYSVGIGQISSEVPQNLSASRPQDRQFILSSKKLLLSDSGFYLCAGSDTQYFGPGTRLTVL.

This chain uses TRBV4-3 with TRBJ2-7, with D maybe TRBD2 (5 bases). V lost 8 bases, J lost 5 bases, and 22 bases lay in between. Germline V gene sequence: CDR1 LGHNA, CDR2 YSLEER. The CDR3 extends over 15 amino acids. CDR3 bases: TGCGCCAGCCCGGGATTAGCGACCGACCCCCACGAGCAGTACTTC. It translates to CASPGLATDPHEQYF.

This clone appeared a single time. J is TRBJ2-1 and V is TRBV9, with 9 bases aligning to TRBD2. Germline V lookup: CDR1 SGDLS, CDR2 YYNGEE. This CDR3 has 14 amino acids. V lost 2 bases and J lost 7; bases outside the gene matches: 4. This CDR3 is CASSVAGGWNEQFF. As DNA, the CDR3 is TGTGCCAGCAGCGTCGCGGGGGGGTGGAATGAGCAGTTCTTC.

The chain recombines TRBV5-1 with TRBJ2-7, with D perhaps TRBD1 (6 bases). Germline values: CDR1 SGHRS, CDR2 YFSETQ. V was clipped by 1 base and J by 5 bases, with 10 bases between them. The CDR3 loop spans 13 amino acids. This CDR3 is CASSLNRDNEQYF. The DNA for the CDR3 is TGCGCCAGCAGCTTGAACAGGGATAACGAGCAGTACTTC. The full variable domain, with the rest looked up from reference TRBV5-1 and TRBJ2-7, is KAGVTQTPRYLIKTRGQQVTLSCSPISGHRSVSWYQQTPGQGLQFLFEYFSETQRNKGNFPGRFSGRQFSNSRSEMNVSTLELGDSALYLCASSLNRDNEQYFGPGTRLTVT.

The chain couples TRBV28 to TRBJ2-7; D perhaps matches TRBD1 (6 bases). The CDR3 contains 15 residues. Germline V lookup: CDR1 MDHEN, CDR2 SYDVKM. The germline V and J ends were trimmed by 5 bases and 3 bases, with 17 bases remaining between them. Here the CDR3 reads CASSLDPQTGYEQYF. In DNA form, the CDR3 reads TGTGCCAGCAGTCTCGACCCCCAGACAGGCTACGAGCAGTACTTC.

A few counts support this clone. The chain couples TRBV19 to TRBJ1-5, with TRBD1 matching 10 bases. With 11 bases clipped from V and 7 bases from J, the junction kept 8 bases outside the gene matches. CDR1 and CDR2 from the germline V gene are LNHDA and SQIVND (reference sequence). The CDR3 has 13 amino acids. Here the CDR3 DNA reads TGTGCCGGTGGAGGGACAGGGGAGCAGCCCCAGCATTTT. Translation gives CAGGGTGEQPQHF.

This sequence joins TRBV30 and TRBJ1-1; TRBD1 agrees at 9 bases. Germline CDR1 and CDR2: GTSNPN and SVGIG (reference sequence). The CDR3 spans 13 residues. The trim removed 7 bases at V and 5 bases at J, leaving 8 bases unmatched. CDR3 in amino acids: CALSGQGWTEAFF. The CDR3 DNA sequence: TGTGCCTTATCCGGACAGGGGTGGACTGAAGCTTTCTTT. The variable domain in full, completed from reference TRBV30 and TRBJ1-1, reads SQTIHQWPATLVQPVGSPLSLECTVEGTSNPNLYWYRQAAGRGLQLLFYSVGIGQISSEVPQNLSASRPQDRQFILSSKKLLLSDSGFYLCALSGQGWTEAFFGQGTRLTVV.

This clone was found a few times. This sequence joins TRBV5-1 and TRBJ2-7; 9 nucleotides match TRBD2. Germline assignment: CDR1 SGHRS and CDR2 YFSETQ. The CDR3 has 16 residues. Trimming at V came to 0 bases and at J to 1 base, leaving 5 bases not matched to a gene. The CDR3 nucleotides read TGCGCCAGCAGCTTGGGTTCTAGCGGGGCTTCCTACGAGCAGTACTTC. Protein sequence: CASSLGSSGASYEQYF.

J is TRBJ1-1 and V is TRBV2; D possibly corresponds to TRBD1 (5 bases). V was clipped by 8 bases and J by 5 bases, with 15 bases between them. The germline V gene encodes CDR1 SNHLY and CDR2 FYNNEI. The CDR3 consists of 13 residues. CDR3 sequence: CASDQGAGTEAFF. CDR3 nucleotides: TGTGCCAGCGATCAGGGTGCAGGGACTGAAGCTTTCTTT.

The rearrangement links TRBV5-1 to TRBJ2-7; a possible D gene is TRBD1 (6 bases). The CDR3 totals 15 residues. Germline V gene lookup returns CDR1 SGHRS and CDR2 YFSETQ. V shed 4 bases and J shed 1 base, with 15 bases lying between them. CDR3 sequence reads: CASSLGKGVSYEQYF. DNA for the CDR3: TGCGCCAGCAGCCTGGGAAAGGGGGTTTCCTACGAGCAGTACTTC.

The chain couples TRBV4-3 to TRBJ2-5; D possibly corresponds to TRBD1 (5 bases). Germline CDR1 LGHNA, CDR2 YSLEER. With 0 bases removed from V and 0 bases from J, the gap between germline ends came to 11 bases. CDR3 length: 16 amino acids. The CDR3 region is CASSQETGPYQETQYF. The CDR3 DNA follows: TGCGCCAGCAGCCAAGAAACAGGTCCGTACCAAGAGACCCAGTACTTC.